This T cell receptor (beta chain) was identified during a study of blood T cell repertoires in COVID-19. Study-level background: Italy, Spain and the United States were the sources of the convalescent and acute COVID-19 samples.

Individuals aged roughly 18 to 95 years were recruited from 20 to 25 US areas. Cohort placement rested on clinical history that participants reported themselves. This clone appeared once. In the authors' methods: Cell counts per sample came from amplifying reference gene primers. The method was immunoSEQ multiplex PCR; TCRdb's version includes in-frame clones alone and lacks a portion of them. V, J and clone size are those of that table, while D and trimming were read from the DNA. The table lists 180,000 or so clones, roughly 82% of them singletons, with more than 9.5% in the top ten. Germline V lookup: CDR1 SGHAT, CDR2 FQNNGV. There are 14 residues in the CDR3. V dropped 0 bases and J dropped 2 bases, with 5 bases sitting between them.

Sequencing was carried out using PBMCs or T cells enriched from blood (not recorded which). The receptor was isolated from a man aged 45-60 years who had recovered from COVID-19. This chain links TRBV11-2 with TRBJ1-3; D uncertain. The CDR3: CASSLDSTGNTIYF. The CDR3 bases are TGTGCCAGCAGCTTAGACAGTACTGGAAACACCATATATTTT.